This TCR beta chain was retrieved from a study of T cell changes during pregnancy in multiple sclerosis. Some clones are missing from TCRdb's copy, which holds only in-frame ones; the method was immunoSEQ multiplex PCR. This table has tens of thousands of clones, around 90% appearing once. Per germline, CDR1 MNHEY and CDR2 SMNVEV (reference sequence). This CDR3 is 17 amino acids long. V was cut by 3 bases and J by 1 base, with 19 bases left in between. The chain is built from TRBV27 and TRBJ2-7; D might be TRBD1 (6 bases). The sequence was collected from a female donor with multiple sclerosis, enrolled in a pregnancy study. The starting material was CD8+ T cells from peripheral blood mononuclear cells, obtained in the first trimester of pregnancy. The CDR3, as DNA: TGTGCCAGCAGTTTCGGTTCTGTGGGGCAGGGGTCCTACGAGCAGTACTTC. It encodes CASSFGSVGQGSYEQYF.